Listed here are 27 T cell receptor beta chains from one sample, sequenced in a study of identical twins. TCRdb fed the 5' RACE reads into MiXCR, producing one record per CDR3 protein. The sample holds about 890,000 distinct CDR3 sequences, 9% to 15% seen once. A further study also used this sample, focusing on yellow fever vaccine responses in identical twins.

Sequencing was done on a sample of PBMCs. The source of these receptors is a woman in her late teens or twenties in good health.

In its sample, this clonotype was seen a few times. The chain couples TRBV15 to TRBJ1-2; 7 nucleotides align to TRBD1. The CDR3 is made up of 15 amino acids. Germline V lookup: CDR1 LNHNV, CDR2 YYDKDF (reference sequence). The junction had 11 bases not matched to a gene; V was cut back by 2 bases and J by 8 bases. This CDR3 is CATSRRGTEALGYTF. CDR3 in DNA: TGTGCCACCAGCAGACGTGGGACAGAAGCATTGGGCTACACCTTC.

In this sample, this clonotype turned up many times. The V and J genes are TRBV5-1 and TRBJ2-1; 12 bases line up with TRBD2. This CDR3 has 16 residues. CDR1 SGHRS and CDR2 YFSETQ come from the germline V gene. The ends lost 0 bases at V and 5 bases at J; junction bases unmatched: 3. The chain's CDR3 is CASSLGTSGMNNEQFF. The CDR3 DNA follows: TGCGCCAGCAGCTTGGGGACTAGCGGGATGAACAATGAGCAGTTCTTC.

This clonotype has a count of ten or more. The chain joins TRBV6-5 to TRBJ1-2, with D unresolved. Germline CDR1 reads MNHEY; CDR2 reads SVGAGI. CDR3 length: 12 amino acids. With 5 bases removed from V and 13 bases from J, the gap between germline ends came to 17 bases. CDR3 amino acids: CASSPSRSRGTF. CDR3 nucleotides: TGTGCCAGCAGTCCTTCAAGGTCTAGAGGCACCTTC.

This clonotype was seen ten or more times. CDR3 protein: CAISDSGGRDNEQFF. For the CDR3, the DNA is TGTGCCATCAGTGACAGCGGGGGGCGCGACAATGAGCAGTTCTTC. This chain links TRBV10-3 with TRBJ2-1, with 9 bases fitting TRBD2. Germline CDR1 is ENHRY and CDR2 is SYGVKD. V shed 3 bases, J shed 5 bases, and the junction held 5 bases outside the gene matches. The CDR3 runs 15 residues.

The CDR3 DNA follows: TGTGCCAGCAGTTACTCGGTCCAGGGCGACCCCCAGTACTTC. It codes for CASSYSVQGDPQYF. This chain connects TRBV6-5 to TRBJ2-5, with D tentatively TRBD1 (5 bases). The CDR3 contains 14 residues. V dropped 0 bases and J dropped 9 bases, with 14 bases sitting between them. CDR1 MNHEY and CDR2 SVGAGI come from the germline V gene.

This chain joins TRBV5-1 and TRBJ2-7; maybe TRBD1 (6 bases). The V and J ends lost 4 bases and 3 bases respectively, with 17 bases between them. Per the germline V gene, CDR1 is SGHRS and CDR2 is YFSETQ. The length of the CDR3 is 15 residues. The CDR3 sequence is CASSPGTSKVYEQYF. In nucleotides, the CDR3 is TGCGCCAGCAGCCCAGGGACATCGAAGGTCTACGAGCAGTACTTC. Together with reference TRBV5-1 and TRBJ2-7, the CDR3 gives the full variable domain: KAGVTQTPRYLIKTRGQQVTLSCSPISGHRSVSWYQQTPGQGLQFLFEYFSETQRNKGNFPGRFSGRQFSNSRSEMNVSTLELGDSALYLCASSPGTSKVYEQYFGPGTRLTVT.

This clonotype was counted at least ten times. J is TRBJ2-1 and V is TRBV10-3; D not resolved. Trimming took 4 bases from V and 6 from J, leaving 7 bases between them. CDR3 length: 12 residues. Germline lookup yields CDR1 ENHRY and CDR2 SYGVKD. CDR3: CAISAVGNEQFF. The CDR3 DNA reads as TGTGCCATCAGTGCGGTGGGCAATGAGCAGTTCTTC.

This clonotype was observed a handful of times. This chain links TRBV10-3 with TRBJ2-2; D remains unclear. Germline CDR1 ENHRY, CDR2 SYGVKD. The V and J ends lost 8 bases and 1 base respectively, with 2 bases between them. This CDR3 is built from 11 residues. The CDR3 sequence: CAILNTGELFF. The CDR3 nucleotides read TGTGCCATCCTGAACACCGGGGAGCTGTTTTTT.

The V gene is TRBV5-1, the J gene TRBJ1-2, with D possibly being TRBD1 (6 bases). V was pared by 4 bases and J by 1 base, with 23 bases between. CDR1 and CDR2 (germline): SGHRS, YFSETQ. The CDR3 covers 18 residues. CDR3 bases: TGCGCCAGCAGCCCCAAGGGGGTCTTACCGATTGTTAACTATGGCTACACCTTC. Its protein is CASSPKGVLPIVNYGYTF.

This chain connects TRBV24-1 to TRBJ2-2; 7 nucleotides match TRBD2. The germline V gene encodes CDR1 KGHDR and CDR2 SFDVKD. The V gene end was trimmed by 3 bases and the J gene end by 5 bases; junction bases not matched to a gene: 2. The CDR3 totals 14 residues. The CDR3 bases are TGTGCCACCAGTGATGGGAGGGAGACCGGGGAGCTGTTTTTT. It codes for CATSDGRETGELFF.

The J gene is TRBJ2-1, the V gene TRBV9; 7 nucleotides line up with TRBD1. CDR3 length: 16 residues. V lost 0 bases and J lost 4; bases outside the gene matches: 7. Germline V lookup: CDR1 SGDLS, CDR2 YYNGEE. Written as DNA, the CDR3 is TGTGCCAGCAGCGTAGGGGAAAGGGGGCGATACAATGAGCAGTTCTTC. It codes for CASSVGERGRYNEQFF.

This clonotype was recorded many times. The chain couples TRBV4-1 to TRBJ2-2; D is unresolved. CDR1 and CDR2 (germline): MGHRA, YSYEKL. V lost 1 base and J lost 2, with 11 bases in between. The CDR3 has 16 residues. The CDR3 here is CASSQVFEINTGELFF. The CDR3 coding sequence is TGCGCCAGCAGCCAAGTTTTTGAAATCAACACCGGGGAGCTGTTTTTT.

This clonotype was seen repeatedly, ten times or more. The chain combines TRBV6-2 or TRBV6-3 with TRBJ2-7; 7 bases line up with TRBD2. After removal of 4 bases from V and 3 bases from J, the junction contained 3 bases not matched to a gene. Germline assignment: CDR1 MNHEY and CDR2 SVGEGT. This CDR3 has 13 amino acids. The CDR3 loop is CASSSSGNYEQYF. The CDR3 DNA reads as TGTGCCAGCAGTTCCAGCGGGAACTACGAGCAGTACTTC.

This clonotype was seen a handful of times. The V gene is TRBV4-1, the J gene TRBJ2-5; D remains unclear. Trimming removed 0 bases at V and 5 bases at J, with 16 bases between. CDR1 is MGHRA and CDR2 is YSYEKL in the germline V gene. The CDR3 consists of 16 residues. CDR3 bases: TGCGCCAGCAGCCAAGATTGGATGGGTGGAGATGAGACCCAGTACTTC. Translating it yields CASSQDWMGGDETQYF.

This clonotype has just a few counts. The rearrangement uses TRBV11-2 and TRBJ2-1; 9 positions agree with TRBD2. The ends lost 7 bases at V and 1 base at J; junction bases unmatched: 5. This CDR3 is 15 amino acids long. The V gene's germline CDR1 is SGHAT and CDR2 FQNNGV. The CDR3 DNA reads as TGTGCCAGCAATGGCGGGGGGGCTTCCTACAATGAGCAGTTCTTC. Protein sequence: CASNGGGASYNEQFF.

The gene calls are TRBV29-1 and TRBJ2-1; 7 bases match TRBD2. V was clipped by 8 bases and J by 3 bases; unmatched bases: 7. This CDR3 contains 13 residues. Germline CDR1 and CDR2: SQVTM and ANQGSEA. As DNA, the CDR3 is TGCAGCTTGACTAGCTCCAACTACAATGAGCAGTTCTTC. As protein: CSLTSSNYNEQFF.

The V call is TRBV19, the J call TRBJ2-2, with TRBD2 matching over 8 bases. Germline V gene data show CDR1 as LNHDA and CDR2 as SQIVND (reference sequence). The trim removed 1 base at V and 0 bases at J, leaving 4 bases unmatched. This CDR3 spans 17 amino acids. In DNA form, the CDR3 reads TGTGCCAGTAGTATAGGCAGTAGCGGGACGAACACCGGGGAGCTGTTTTTT. Its translation: CASSIGSSGTNTGELFF.

This clonotype was detected ten times or more. The chain joins TRBV20-1 to TRBJ1-2; D possibly corresponds to TRBD1 (5 bases). Germline-derived CDR1 and CDR2 are DFQATT and SNEGSKA (reference sequence). Trimming removed 4 bases from V and 4 bases from J, with 13 bases in between. CDR3 size: 13 residues. The CDR3 protein is CSATRQSLYGYTF. CDR3 coding DNA: TGCAGTGCTACAAGACAGAGCCTCTATGGCTACACCTTC.

This clonotype was found a few times. This chain connects TRBV12-3 or TRBV12-4 to TRBJ2-1; TRBD2 matches at 9 bases. This CDR3 contains 15 residues. V shed 7 bases, J shed 2 bases, and the junction held 6 bases outside the gene matches. The CDR3 DNA reads as TGTGCCAGCACGGCGCGGGAGGGGGCCTACAATGAGCAGTTCTTC. This codes for CASTAREGAYNEQFF.

This clonotype was observed many times. This chain links TRBV12-3 or TRBV12-4 with TRBJ1-2; a possible D gene is TRBD1 (5 bases). This CDR3 is built from 14 residues. Trimming removed 3 bases at V and 5 bases at J, with 13 bases between. CDR3 amino acids: CASSFSGTLYGYTF. In nucleotides, the CDR3 is TGTGCCAGCAGTTTTAGCGGGACCCTTTATGGCTACACCTTC.

The chain is built from TRBV7-2 and TRBJ2-1; 15 nucleotides match TRBD2. The germline V gene has CDR1 SGHTA and CDR2 FQGNSA. The CDR3 spans 17 residues. The ends lost 1 base at V and 7 bases at J; junction bases unmatched: 5. The chain's CDR3 is CASSLEPGTSGRNEQFF. Written as DNA, the CDR3 is TGTGCCAGCAGCTTAGAGCCGGGGACTAGCGGGAGGAATGAGCAGTTCTTC.

At least ten counts were recorded for this clonotype. V and J are TRBV5-1 and TRBJ2-1, with no clear D. CDR1 and CDR2 from the germline V gene are SGHRS and YFSETQ. The V end was cut by 4 bases, the J end by 0 bases, with 11 bases between. The CDR3 runs to 15 residues. CDR3 residues: CASSPSPSSYNEQFF. CDR3 coding DNA: TGCGCCAGCAGCCCGTCCCCGAGCTCCTACAATGAGCAGTTCTTC.

The J gene is TRBJ1-4, the V gene TRBV6-1; 7 bases line up with TRBD1. This CDR3 is 14 amino acids long. V gave up 7 bases and J gave up 7 bases; unmatched junction bases: 9. CDR1 MNHNS and CDR2 SASEGT come from the germline V gene. CDR3 sequence reads: CASTRRGQREKLFF. Here the CDR3 DNA reads TGTGCCAGCACCCGCCGGGGACAGCGTGAAAAACTGTTTTTT.

This clonotype has more than one count but fewer than ten. The chain recombines TRBV5-1 with TRBJ1-1, with D unclear. This CDR3 has 15 amino acids. The germline gives CDR1 SGHRS, CDR2 YFSETQ. V lost 0 bases to trimming and J lost 1 base, with 10 bases between them. CDR3 region: CASSLAYRANTEAFF. CDR3 nucleotide sequence: TGCGCCAGCAGCTTGGCTTACAGAGCGAACACTGAAGCTTTCTTT.

This chain uses TRBV20-1 with TRBJ1-2; 8 nucleotides line up with TRBD1. This CDR3 is 14 amino acids long. Germline CDR1 and CDR2: DFQATT and SNEGSKA (reference sequence). V shed 3 bases, J shed 4 bases, and the junction held 7 bases outside the gene matches. CDR3 region: CSASAATGGYGYTF. The CDR3 bases are TGCAGTGCTAGCGCAGCTACAGGGGGCTATGGCTACACCTTC.

This chain connects TRBV4-1 to TRBJ2-7; D gene uncertain. CDR3 length: 15 residues. From germline, CDR1 is MGHRA and CDR2 YSYEKL. V was shortened by 4 bases and J by 2 bases, with 15 bases between the two germline ends. In DNA, the CDR3 is TGCGCCAGCAGCCCACCTTCTGGGCCCCCCTACGAGCAGTACTTC. Translation: CASSPPSGPPYEQYF.

The J gene is TRBJ2-1, the V gene TRBV9; either TRBD1 or TRBD2 may supply D (5 bases each). There are 15 residues in the CDR3. Germline CDR1 and CDR2: SGDLS and YYNGEE. Trimming stripped 2 bases from V and 3 bases from J, with 12 bases between. CDR3 DNA sequence: TGTGCCAGCAGCGTGGCCGGGGCTTACTACAATGAGCAGTTCTTC. Translated, it gives CASSVAGAYYNEQFF.